Listed below are T cell receptor beta chains from one sample, sequenced in a study of blood T cell repertoires in COVID-19. Here immunoSEQ multiplex PCR was the method, and the copy in TCRdb shows in-frame clones only, minus some. The sample holds 75,000 to 85,000 clones, almost 85% seen once. The material sequenced was peripheral blood. These receptors were taken from a human donor in a cohort sampled during active COVID-19. Both conserved end residues are part of each CDR3. The D gene is left open where the match is weak. For some rows the clone size is stated as once, few or many, or as a class when expanded; others skip it.

j_gene | abundance | len | d_gene | v_gene | CDR3nt | CDR3aa
TRBJ1-2 | - | 13 | TRBD1 | TRBV25-1 | TGTGCCAGCAGTGAACAGGGACAGTTTGGCTACACCTTC | CASSEQGQFGYTF
TRBJ1-2 | many | 13 | TRBD1 | TRBV9 | TGTGCCAGCAGCCCAACGACAGGGTCTGGCTACACCTTC | CASSPTTGSGYTF
TRBJ1-2 | once | 13 | - | TRBV14 | TGTGCCAGCAGCCAAGATCCGGGTCGCGGCTACACCTTC | CASSQDPGRGYTF
TRBJ1-2 | - | 16 | - | TRBV19 | TGTGCCAGTAGCATAACAGGGCGGGCAGAAAACTATGGCTACACCTTC | CASSITGRAENYGYTF
TRBJ2-1 | - | 14 | TRBD2 | TRBV5-1 | TGCGCCAGCAGCCCGGGGGGAAACTACAATGAGCAGTTCTTC | CASSPGGNYNEQFF
TRBJ2-7 | - | 15 | TRBD1 | TRBV6-5 | TGTGCCAGCAGTTACTCGACAGGGGGGGACTACGAGCAGTACTTC | CASSYSTGGDYEQYF
TRBJ1-6 | - | 18 | TRBD1 | TRBV18 | TGTGCCAGCTCCTCCCAGGGTGGCATCGGACAGGGAAATTCACCCCTCCACTTT | CASSSQGGIGQGNSPLHF
TRBJ1-1 | - | 16 | - | TRBV6-5 | TGTGCCAGCAGTTACTCGAAGTACAGGGTGAACACTGAAGCTTTCTTT | CASSYSKYRVNTEAFF
TRBJ1-6 | - | 14 | TRBD1 | TRBV7-6 | TGTGCCAGCAGCTTAGCTACAGGGGTGGCACCCCTCCACTTT | CASSLATGVAPLHF
TRBJ2-2 | - | 13 | TRBD1 | TRBV27 | TGTGCCAGCAGTCCCGGGACAGCCGGGGAGCTGTTTTTT | CASSPGTAGELFF
TRBJ2-7 | - | 12 | - | TRBV6-5 | TGTGCCAGCAGTCCAGGGGATTACGAGCAGTACTTC | CASSPGDYEQYF